Following are 18 T cell receptor beta chains from one sample sequenced in a study of OX40 agonist ivuxolimab in advanced cancers. Generated by immunoSEQ multiplex PCR, the TCRdb table keeps only in-frame clones and is missing some. This table holds about 68,000 clones, over 75% found once. Specimen: CD4+ or CD8+ T cells sorted from blood, collected in a trial of the OX40 agonist ivuxolimab. Receptors originate from an adult with an advanced solid tumor such as melanoma, head and neck, liver or kidney cancer.

DNA for the CDR3: TGCGCCAGCAGTGACAGGGCTAACTATGGCTACACCTTC. Its protein is CASSDRANYGYTF. J is TRBJ1-2 and V is TRBV4-3; 7 bases line up with TRBD1. J gave up 0 bases and V 6 bases, and 1 base lay outside the gene matches. CDR1 is LGHNA, CDR2 YSLEER, per germline. The CDR3 is 13 amino acids.

This rearrangement joins TRBV9 to TRBJ1-4; TRBD1 aligns across 7 bases. This CDR3 has 14 amino acids. CDR1 SGDLS and CDR2 YYNGEE come from the germline V gene. Losses at the gene ends were 4 bases for V and 8 bases for J; bases not matched to a gene: 8. The CDR3 nucleotides read TGTGCCAGCAGCCCTAGGACAGGCGACGAAAAACTGTTTTTT. Protein sequence: CASSPRTGDEKLFF.

J is TRBJ1-6 and V is TRBV5-8, with D possibly being TRBD1 (6 bases). The CDR3 is made up of 13 amino acids. Germline V gives CDR1 SGHTS, CDR2 YDEGEE. Trimming removed 4 bases from V and 8 bases from J, with 10 bases in between. DNA for the CDR3: TGTGCCAGCAGCCAGGACAGCTATTCACCCCTCCACTTT. Translated, it gives CASSQDSYSPLHF.

This clone was seen more than once but under ten times. DNA for the CDR3: TGTGCCAGTAGTCAAGGGCTGGTGAACACTGAAGCTTTCTTT. Translating it yields CASSQGLVNTEAFF. The chain joins TRBV19 to TRBJ1-1; D remains ambiguous. The CDR3 sequence is 14 residues long. Germline CDR1 and CDR2: LNHDA and SQIVND (reference sequence). Deletions cut 5 bases from V and 0 bases from J, with 10 bases between.

V gene TRBV7-2 combines with J gene TRBJ2-1; D is possibly TRBD1 (6 bases). V lost 3 bases and J 3 bases, leaving 12 bases between the germline ends. The CDR3 loop spans 15 amino acids. Germline V lookup: CDR1 SGHTA, CDR2 FQGNSA. For the CDR3, the DNA is TGTGCCAGCAGCTTTACGCAGGGGTTCTACAATGAGCAGTTCTTC. Residues: CASSFTQGFYNEQFF.

This clone turned up a few times. The V gene is TRBV4-3, the J gene TRBJ2-3, with D maybe TRBD2 (5 bases). CDR1 is LGHNA, CDR2 YSLEER, per germline. This CDR3 has 14 residues. Trimming shortened V by 2 bases and J by 4 bases, and 10 bases separated the two germline ends. The CDR3 here is CASSQLMRADTQYF. The CDR3 bases are TGCGCCAGCAGCCAACTAATGAGGGCAGATACGCAGTATTTT.

The V gene is TRBV6-6, the J gene TRBJ2-7; D ambiguous. V lost 2 bases, J lost 3 bases, and 8 bases lay in between. This CDR3 has 13 amino acids. Germline V gives CDR1 MNHNY, CDR2 SVGAGI (reference sequence). The CDR3 sequence: CASSYGSVYEQYF. The CDR3, as DNA: TGTGCCAGCAGTTACGGTTCCGTCTACGAGCAGTACTTC.

V gene TRBV19 combines with J gene TRBJ1-1; D is unclear. From germline, CDR1 is LNHDA and CDR2 SQIVND (reference sequence). CDR3 length equals 16 residues. The V gene lost 7 bases and the J gene lost 4 bases, with 22 bases spanning the gap. In DNA form, the CDR3 reads TGTGCCAGTACCTGGCGAAGTCCCCCGTATCTCACTGAAGCTTTCTTT. Translated, it gives CASTWRSPPYLTEAFF.

V gene TRBV5-5 combines with J gene TRBJ1-1; D remains ambiguous. Germline V gives CDR1 SGHKS, CDR2 YYEKEE (reference sequence). Trimming removed 4 bases at V and 3 bases at J, with 10 bases between. The CDR3 is 13 amino acids. CDR3 DNA sequence: TGTGCCAGCAGCCCCATGGGGTACACTGAAGCTTTCTTT. Encoded protein: CASSPMGYTEAFF.

The V call is TRBV5-1, the J call TRBJ1-4, with D uncertain. Germline CDR1 is SGHRS and CDR2 is YFSETQ. Between the trimmed V and J ends, which lost 0 bases and 3 bases, there was a span of 9 bases. This CDR3 region has 15 residues. CDR3 amino acids: CASSLGIGPNEKLFF. The CDR3 bases are TGCGCCAGCAGCTTGGGGATTGGGCCTAATGAAAAACTGTTTTTT.

J is TRBJ1-2 and V is TRBV12-5, with 8 bases aligning to TRBD1. V was pared by 5 bases and J by 2 bases, with 7 bases of the junction left unmatched. The CDR3 loop spans 15 amino acids. The germline V gene has CDR1 LGHNT and CDR2 FRNRAP. The CDR3 coding sequence is TGTGCTAGTGGTGGGCGACAGGGGTCCAACTATGGCTACACCTTC. It is translated as CASGGRQGSNYGYTF.

This chain joins TRBV5-1 and TRBJ2-5; 7 bases are shared with TRBD2. V shed 2 bases and J 5 bases; nucleotides not matched to a gene: 6. The CDR3 is made up of 14 amino acids. Germline loops: CDR1 SGHRS, CDR2 YFSETQ. Written as DNA, the CDR3 is TGCGCCAGCAGCTTACTAGCGTCTAGGGAGACCCAGTACTTC. This gives the protein CASSLLASRETQYF. Variable domain in full (rest from reference TRBV5-1 and TRBJ2-5): KAGVTQTPRYLIKTRGQQVTLSCSPISGHRSVSWYQQTPGQGLQFLFEYFSETQRNKGNFPGRFSGRQFSNSRSEMNVSTLELGDSALYLCASSLLASRETQYFGPGTRLLVL.

This chain uses TRBV6-6 with TRBJ2-2; no reliable D call. The CDR3 length is 15 residues. Trimming stripped 5 bases from V and 5 bases from J, with 15 bases between. Germline CDR1 reads MNHNY; CDR2 reads SVGAGI (reference sequence). This CDR3 reads CASSHGAVQTGELFF. The CDR3 DNA sequence: TGTGCCAGCAGTCACGGCGCAGTACAAACCGGGGAGCTGTTTTTT.

This chain joins TRBV9 and TRBJ1-4; 8 nucleotides line up with TRBD1. Germline assignment: CDR1 SGDLS and CDR2 YYNGEE. Losses at the gene ends were 4 bases for V and 8 bases for J; bases not matched to a gene: 13. This CDR3 has 16 residues. CDR3: CASSLYAGTGEEKLFF. Written as DNA, the CDR3 is TGTGCCAGCAGCTTATACGCCGGGACAGGAGAAGAAAAACTGTTTTTT.

This clone is a singleton in its sample. The chain couples TRBV7-2 to TRBJ1-5; D is perhaps TRBD1 (6 bases). Germline V gene sequence: CDR1 SGHTA, CDR2 FQGNSA. V dropped 8 bases and J dropped 6 bases, with 17 bases sitting between them. This CDR3 has 14 residues. The CDR3 DNA reads TGTGCCAGCCAGCAAGGGGGGGAGCGTCAGCCCCAGCATTTT. This gives the protein CASQQGGERQPQHF.

A single count supports this clone. The chain combines TRBV4-3 with TRBJ2-7, with 9 bases that match TRBD1. CDR1 is LGHNA, CDR2 YSLEER, per germline. J lost 4 bases, V lost 4 bases, and 8 bases had no gene match. The CDR3 extends over 15 amino acids. CDR3: CASSPTGTGFYEQYF. For the CDR3, the DNA is TGCGCCAGCAGCCCAACCGGGACAGGGTTTTACGAGCAGTACTTC.

The chain links TRBV10-3 to TRBJ2-7; D may correspond to TRBD1 or TRBD2 (6 bases each). CDR1 ENHRY and CDR2 SYGVKD come from the germline V gene. The CDR3 extends over 12 amino acids. The V gene lost 8 bases and the J gene lost 2 bases, with 10 bases spanning the gap. The CDR3, as DNA: TGTGCCATCGCGGGACAAACCTACGAGCAGTACTTC. It codes for CAIAGQTYEQYF.

The chain carries TRBV20-1 and TRBJ1-1; no clear D gene. Germline CDR1 DFQATT, CDR2 SNEGSKA (reference sequence). The CDR3 covers 11 residues. Trimming left V 0 bases short and J 12 bases short, with 11 bases between. CDR3 bases: TGCAGTGCTAGAGATGGGAGGGAGCCTTTCTTT. Its protein is CSARDGREPFF.